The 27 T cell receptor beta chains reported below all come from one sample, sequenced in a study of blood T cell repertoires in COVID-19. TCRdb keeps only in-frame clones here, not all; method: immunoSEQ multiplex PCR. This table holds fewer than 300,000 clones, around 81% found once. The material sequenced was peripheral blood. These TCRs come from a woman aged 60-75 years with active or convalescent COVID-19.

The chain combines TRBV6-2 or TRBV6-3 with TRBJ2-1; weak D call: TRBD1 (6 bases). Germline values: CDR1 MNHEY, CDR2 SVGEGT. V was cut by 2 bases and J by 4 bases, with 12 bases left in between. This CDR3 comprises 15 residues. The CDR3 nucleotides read TGTGCCAGCAGTTACCCACGACAGGTATACAATGAGCAGTTCTTC. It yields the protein CASSYPRQVYNEQFF.

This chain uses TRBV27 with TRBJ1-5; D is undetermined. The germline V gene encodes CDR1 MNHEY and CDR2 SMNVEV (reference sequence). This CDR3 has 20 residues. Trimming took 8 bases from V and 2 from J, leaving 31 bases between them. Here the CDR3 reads CASLPFAGGLRGPGNQPQHF. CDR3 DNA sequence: TGTGCCAGCCTCCCTTTCGCGGGCGGCCTTCGTGGACCTGGCAATCAGCCCCAGCATTTT.

The CDR3 loop reads CASSDAGIPLHF. For the CDR3, the DNA is TGTGCCAGCAGTGATGCCGGGATACCCCTCCACTTT. The J gene is TRBJ1-6, the V gene TRBV6-1; unclear D gene. The CDR3 length is 12 residues. Germline V gives CDR1 MNHNS, CDR2 SASEGT. The V and J ends lost 3 bases and 12 bases respectively, with 9 bases between them.

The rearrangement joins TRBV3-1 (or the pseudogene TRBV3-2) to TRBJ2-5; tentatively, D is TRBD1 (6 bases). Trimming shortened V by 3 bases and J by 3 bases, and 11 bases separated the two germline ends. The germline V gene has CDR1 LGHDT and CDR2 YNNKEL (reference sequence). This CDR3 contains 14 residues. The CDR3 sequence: CASSHGKGEETQYF. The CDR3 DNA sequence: TGTGCCAGCAGCCACGGGAAGGGGGAAGAGACCCAGTACTTC.

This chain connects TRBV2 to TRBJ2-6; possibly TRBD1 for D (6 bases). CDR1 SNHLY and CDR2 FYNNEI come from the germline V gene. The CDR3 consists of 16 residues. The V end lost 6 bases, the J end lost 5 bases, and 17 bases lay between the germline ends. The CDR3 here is CASRQWGQGWANVLTF. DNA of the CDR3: TGTGCCAGCAGGCAATGGGGGCAGGGGTGGGCCAACGTCCTGACTTTC. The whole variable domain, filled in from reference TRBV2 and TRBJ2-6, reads EPEVTQTPSHQVTQMGQEVILRCVPISNHLYFYWYRQILGQKVEFLVSFYNNEISEKSEIFDDQFSVERPDGSNFTLKIRSTKLEDSAMYFCASRQWGQGWANVLTFGAGSRLTVL.

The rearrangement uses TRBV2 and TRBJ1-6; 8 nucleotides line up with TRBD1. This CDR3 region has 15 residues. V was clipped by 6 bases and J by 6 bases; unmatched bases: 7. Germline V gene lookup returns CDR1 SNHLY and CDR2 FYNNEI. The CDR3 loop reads CASSTSTGGNSPLHF. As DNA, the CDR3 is TGTGCCAGCAGCACATCTACAGGGGGTAATTCACCCCTCCACTTT.

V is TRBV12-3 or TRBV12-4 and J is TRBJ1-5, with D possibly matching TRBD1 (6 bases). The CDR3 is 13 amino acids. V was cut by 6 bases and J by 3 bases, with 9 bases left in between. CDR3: CASSHRVNQPQHF. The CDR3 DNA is TGTGCCAGCAGCCACAGGGTCAATCAGCCCCAGCATTTT.

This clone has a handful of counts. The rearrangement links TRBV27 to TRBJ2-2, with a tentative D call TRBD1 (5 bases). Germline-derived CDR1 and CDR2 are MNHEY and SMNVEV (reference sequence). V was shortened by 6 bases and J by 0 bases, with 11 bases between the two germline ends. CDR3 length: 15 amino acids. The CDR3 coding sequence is TGTGCCAGCAGCCTGACAGATGCGAACACCGGGGAGCTGTTTTTT. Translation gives CASSLTDANTGELFF.

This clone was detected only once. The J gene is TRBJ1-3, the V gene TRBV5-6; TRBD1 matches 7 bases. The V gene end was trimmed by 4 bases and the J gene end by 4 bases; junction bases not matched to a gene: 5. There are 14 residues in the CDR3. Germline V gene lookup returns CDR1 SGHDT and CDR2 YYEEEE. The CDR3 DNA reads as TGTGCCAGCAGCACCGCGGACAGGGGAAACACCATATATTTT. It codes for CASSTADRGNTIYF.

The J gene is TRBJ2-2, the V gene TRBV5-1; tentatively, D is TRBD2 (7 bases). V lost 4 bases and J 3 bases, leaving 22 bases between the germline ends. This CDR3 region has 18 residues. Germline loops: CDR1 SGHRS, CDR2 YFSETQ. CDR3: CASSPEGGRTPYTGELFF. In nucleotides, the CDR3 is TGCGCCAGCAGCCCCGAGGGGGGGCGAACCCCGTACACCGGGGAGCTGTTTTTT.

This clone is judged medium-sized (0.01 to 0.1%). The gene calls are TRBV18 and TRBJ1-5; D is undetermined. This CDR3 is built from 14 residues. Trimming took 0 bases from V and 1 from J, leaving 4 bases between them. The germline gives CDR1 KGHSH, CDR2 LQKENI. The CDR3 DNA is TGTGCCAGCTCACCACCCGCGAGCAATCAGCCCCAGCATTTT. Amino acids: CASSPPASNQPQHF.

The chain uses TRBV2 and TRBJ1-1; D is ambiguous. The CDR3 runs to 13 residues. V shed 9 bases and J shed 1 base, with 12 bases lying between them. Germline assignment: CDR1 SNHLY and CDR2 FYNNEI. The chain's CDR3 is CASTTDWNTEAFF. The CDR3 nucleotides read TGTGCCAGTACTACGGACTGGAACACTGAAGCTTTCTTT.

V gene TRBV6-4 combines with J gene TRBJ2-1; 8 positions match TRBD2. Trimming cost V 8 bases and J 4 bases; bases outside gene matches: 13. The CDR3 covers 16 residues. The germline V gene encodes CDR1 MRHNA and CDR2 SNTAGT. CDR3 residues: CASCQAAGAPYNEQFF. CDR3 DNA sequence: TGTGCCAGCTGCCAAGCAGCGGGGGCTCCTTACAATGAGCAGTTCTTC.

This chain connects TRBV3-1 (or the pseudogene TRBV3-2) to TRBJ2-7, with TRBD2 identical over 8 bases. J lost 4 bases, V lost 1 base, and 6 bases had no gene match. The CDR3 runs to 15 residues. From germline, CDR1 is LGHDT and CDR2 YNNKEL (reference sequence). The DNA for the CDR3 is TGTGCCAGCAGCCAAGTGCGGGGGGCATATTACGAGCAGTACTTC. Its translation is CASSQVRGAYYEQYF.

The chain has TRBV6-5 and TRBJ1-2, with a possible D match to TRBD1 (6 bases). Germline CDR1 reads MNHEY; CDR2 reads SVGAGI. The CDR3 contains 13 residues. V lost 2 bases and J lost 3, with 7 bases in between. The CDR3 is CASSYAGDYGYTF. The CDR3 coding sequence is TGTGCCAGCAGTTACGCAGGGGACTATGGCTACACCTTC.

The DNA for the CDR3 is TGTGCCAGCGCCCGGGACTCCGAAGAGACCCAGTACTTC. Protein sequence: CASARDSEETQYF. The chain employs TRBV7-3 and TRBJ2-5; D perhaps matches TRBD2 (6 bases). CDR3 length: 13 amino acids. Germline CDR1 and CDR2: SGHTA and FQGTGA. The V end was cut by 8 bases, the J end by 3 bases, with 13 bases between. Full variable domain (missing parts from reference TRBV7-3 and TRBJ2-5): GAGVSQTPSNKVTEKGKYVELRCDPISGHTALYWYRQSLGQGPEFLIYFQGTGAADDSGLPNDRFFAVRPEGSVSTLKIQRTERGDSAVYLCASARDSEETQYFGPGTRLLVL.

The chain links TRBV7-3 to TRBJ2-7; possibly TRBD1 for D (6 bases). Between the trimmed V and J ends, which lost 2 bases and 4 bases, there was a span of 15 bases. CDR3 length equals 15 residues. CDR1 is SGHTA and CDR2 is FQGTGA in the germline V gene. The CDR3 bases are TGTGCCAGCAGCTTAGGTACAGGGCGTTTTTACGAGCAGTACTTC. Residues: CASSLGTGRFYEQYF.

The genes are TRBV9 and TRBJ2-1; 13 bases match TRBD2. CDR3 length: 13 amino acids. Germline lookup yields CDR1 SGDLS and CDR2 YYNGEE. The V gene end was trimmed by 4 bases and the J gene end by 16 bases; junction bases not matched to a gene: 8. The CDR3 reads CASSPETSGRYFF. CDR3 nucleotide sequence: TGTGCCAGCAGCCCGGAGACTAGCGGGAGGTATTTCTTC.

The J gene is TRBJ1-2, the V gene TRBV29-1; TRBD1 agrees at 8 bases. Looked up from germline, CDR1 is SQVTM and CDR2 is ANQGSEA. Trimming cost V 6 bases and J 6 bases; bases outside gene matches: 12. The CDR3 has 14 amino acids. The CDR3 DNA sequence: TGCAGCGTGCCGACAGGGGTTGGGAAGAATGGCTACACCTTC. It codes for CSVPTGVGKNGYTF. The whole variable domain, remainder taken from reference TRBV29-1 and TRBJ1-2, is SAVISQKPSRDICQRGTSLTIQCQVDSQVTMMFWYRQQPGQSLTLIATANQGSEATYESGFVIDKFPISRPNLTFSTLTVSNMSPEDSSIYLCSVPTGVGKNGYTFGSGTRLTVV.

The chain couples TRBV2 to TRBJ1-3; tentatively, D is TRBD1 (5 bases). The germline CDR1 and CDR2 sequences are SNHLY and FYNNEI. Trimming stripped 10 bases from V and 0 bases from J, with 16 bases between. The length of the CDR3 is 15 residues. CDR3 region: CATNGRASSGNTIYF. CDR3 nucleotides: TGTGCCACCAACGGCAGGGCCAGCTCTGGAAACACCATATATTTT.

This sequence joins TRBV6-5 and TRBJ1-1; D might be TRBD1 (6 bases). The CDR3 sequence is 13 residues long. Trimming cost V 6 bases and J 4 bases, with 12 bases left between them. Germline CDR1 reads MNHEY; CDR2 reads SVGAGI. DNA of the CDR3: TGTGCCAGCAGCCCGCAGGGGACCACTGAAGCTTTCTTT. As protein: CASSPQGTTEAFF.

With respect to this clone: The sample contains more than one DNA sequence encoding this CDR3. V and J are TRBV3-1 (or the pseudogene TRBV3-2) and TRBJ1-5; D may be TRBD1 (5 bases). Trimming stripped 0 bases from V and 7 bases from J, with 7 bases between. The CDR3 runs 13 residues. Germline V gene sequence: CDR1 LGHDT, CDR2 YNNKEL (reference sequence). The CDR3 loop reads CASSQDRGQPQHF. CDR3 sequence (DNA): TGTGCCAGCAGCCAAGATCGGGGGCAGCCCCAGCATTTT.

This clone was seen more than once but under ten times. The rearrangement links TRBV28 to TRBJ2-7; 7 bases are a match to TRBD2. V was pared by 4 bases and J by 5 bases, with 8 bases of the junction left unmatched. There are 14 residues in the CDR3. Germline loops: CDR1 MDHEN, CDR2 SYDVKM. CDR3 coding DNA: TGTGCCAGCAGTTCCATTAGCCGGGGGGACGAGCAGTACTTC. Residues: CASSSISRGDEQYF.

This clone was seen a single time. The CDR3 sequence: CASSLGTGAGEQYF. For the CDR3, the DNA is TGTGCCAGCAGCTTAGGAACAGGAGCCGGCGAGCAGTACTTC. The rearrangement links TRBV7-3 to TRBJ2-7; D might be TRBD1 (5 bases). The germline CDR1 and CDR2 sequences are SGHTA and FQGTGA. The CDR3 covers 14 residues. The V end was cut by 2 bases, the J end by 6 bases, with 14 bases between.

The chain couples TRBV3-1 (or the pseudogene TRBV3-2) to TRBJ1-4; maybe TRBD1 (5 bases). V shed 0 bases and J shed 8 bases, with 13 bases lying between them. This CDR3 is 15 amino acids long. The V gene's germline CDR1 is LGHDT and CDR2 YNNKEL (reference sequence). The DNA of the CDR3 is TGTGCCAGCAGCCAAGAGGCGACAAGGGGCGAAAAACTGTTTTTT. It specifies CASSQEATRGEKLFF.

The CDR3 nucleotides read TGTGCCATCAGTAAGGTGGGAGGGGGGGCGATTGGGAACACTGAAGCTTTCTTT. Protein: CAISKVGGGAIGNTEAFF. This chain connects TRBV10-3 to TRBJ1-1, with TRBD1 as a possible D gene (6 bases). CDR3 length equals 18 residues. Germline V gene data show CDR1 as ENHRY and CDR2 as SYGVKD. V was shortened by 5 bases and J by 1 base, with 23 bases between the two germline ends.

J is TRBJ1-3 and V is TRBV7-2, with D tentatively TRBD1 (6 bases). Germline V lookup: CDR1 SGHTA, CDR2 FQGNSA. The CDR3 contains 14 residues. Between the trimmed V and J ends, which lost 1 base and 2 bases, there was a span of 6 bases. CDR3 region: CASSLGTAGNTIYF. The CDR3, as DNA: TGTGCCAGCAGCTTAGGGACAGCTGGAAACACCATATATTTT.